These 5 T cell receptor beta chains originate from one sample sequenced in a study of T cells after yellow fever vaccination. TCRdb used MiXCR to reprocess the 5' RACE reads, holding one entry per CDR3 protein. The table lists some 27,000 distinct CDR3 sequences, over 5.5% of them singletons. Sample: PBMCs, either bulk or a sorted T-cell subset (CD4+, CD8+, memory, or dextramer-sorted; not recorded which), taken on the day of the yellow fever booster vaccination. Receptors were obtained from a man aged 25 to 40 who received the YFV17D yellow fever vaccine.

This clonotype was seen repeatedly, ten times or more. The V gene is TRBV5-1, the J gene TRBJ1-1, with 7 bases fitting TRBD1. This CDR3 comprises 13 residues. V was pared by 3 bases and J by 6 bases, with 5 bases of the junction left unmatched. From germline, CDR1 is SGHRS and CDR2 YFSETQ. The CDR3 nucleotides read TGCGCCAGCAGCTCTCCCGGGACAGCTGAAGCTTTCTTT. This gives the protein CASSSPGTAEAFF.

This clonotype was counted ten times or more. The gene calls are TRBV2 and TRBJ2-1, with D possibly matching TRBD2 (6 bases). The CDR3 runs 15 residues. V lost 4 bases to trimming and J lost 2 bases, with 12 bases between them. Germline V CDR1 and CDR2: SNHLY, FYNNEI. CDR3 coding DNA: TGTGCCAGCAGTGTTCGGGGGAACACCTACAATGAGCAGTTCTTC. Residues: CASSVRGNTYNEQFF.

This clonotype was picked up many times. V usage is TRBV24-1 and J usage is TRBJ1-1; perhaps TRBD1 as D (5 bases). Deletions cut 3 bases from V and 1 base from J, with 11 bases between. Germline assignment: CDR1 KGHDR and CDR2 SFDVKD. This CDR3 region has 15 residues. CDR3 bases: TGTGCCACCAGTGATACAGGTAGGGGGAACACTGAAGCTTTCTTT. Its protein is CATSDTGRGNTEAFF.

This clonotype came up many times. The CDR3 protein is CSVNPGTGYYEQYF. DNA for the CDR3: TGCAGCGTCAACCCCGGGACAGGCTACTACGAGCAGTACTTC. This chain links TRBV29-1 with TRBJ2-7; 8 bases align to TRBD1. Germline values: CDR1 SQVTM, CDR2 ANQGSEA. With 6 bases clipped from V and 3 bases from J, the junction kept 10 bases outside the gene matches. This CDR3 is 14 amino acids long.

This clonotype was seen many times. This sequence joins TRBV19 and TRBJ1-5; D is undetermined. There are 14 residues in the CDR3. Germline V gene data show CDR1 as LNHDA and CDR2 as SQIVND (reference sequence). Trimming removed 1 base at V and 1 base at J, with 5 bases between. CDR3 sequence (DNA): TGTGCCAGTAGTATAGCCGGCAGCAATCAGCCCCAGCATTTT. This gives the protein CASSIAGSNQPQHF.